One sample yielded the 25 T cell receptor beta chains listed below, sequenced in a study of shared clonotypes between healthy human individuals. Assay: immunoSEQ multiplex PCR; the TCRdb copy retains only in-frame clones and omits some. Among 850,000 to 1,200,000 clones listed, around 74% were seen once. Sequenced: memory CD4+ T cells sorted from blood. The subset here: CD45RA-negative fraction. Receptors originate from a man between 18 and 29 years old in good health.

This clone turned up a few times. The gene calls are TRBV5-1 and TRBJ1-3; 9 nucleotides agree with TRBD1. CDR1 is SGHRS and CDR2 is YFSETQ in the germline V gene. V gave up 0 bases and J gave up 2 bases; unmatched junction bases: 6. This CDR3 contains 17 residues. In DNA, the CDR3 is TGCGCCAGCAGCTTGGGGGCCGGGACAGGGACTGGAAACACCATATATTTT. Protein sequence: CASSLGAGTGTGNTIYF.

The V and J genes are TRBV7-9 and TRBJ1-1; D uncertain. The V and J ends lost 5 bases and 5 bases respectively, with 15 bases between them. The germline gives CDR1 SEHNR, CDR2 FQNEAQ (reference sequence). The CDR3 is 14 residues long. This CDR3 is CASSPFSLGTEAFF. As DNA, the CDR3 is TGTGCCAGCAGCCCATTTTCCTTAGGGACTGAAGCTTTCTTT.

The chain carries TRBV4-3 and TRBJ1-2; no reliable D call. Germline V gene lookup returns CDR1 LGHNA and CDR2 YSLEER. V was cut by 0 bases and J by 5 bases, with 4 bases left in between. The CDR3 contains 12 residues. The chain's CDR3 is CASSQEGYGYTF. In nucleotides, the CDR3 is TGCGCCAGCAGCCAAGAGGGGTATGGCTACACCTTC.

The rearrangement links TRBV19 to TRBJ1-5; D is unresolved. Germline V lookup: CDR1 LNHDA, CDR2 SQIVND (reference sequence). Trimming removed 5 bases from V and 2 bases from J, with 10 bases in between. The CDR3 loop spans 14 amino acids. Written as DNA, the CDR3 is TGTGCCAGTAGTTCTGACGGAGGCAATCAGCCCCAGCATTTT. This encodes CASSSDGGNQPQHF.

The CDR3 region has the DNA TGTGCCAGCAGCCAGGGACAGACACACACTGAAGCTTTCTTT. Translation gives CASSQGQTHTEAFF. This chain uses TRBV6-1 with TRBJ1-1; 7 nucleotides line up with TRBD1. The CDR3 covers 14 residues. Germline CDR1 is MNHNS and CDR2 is SASEGT. J was trimmed by 3 bases and V by 6 bases; bases with no gene match: 7.

The J gene is TRBJ2-3, the V gene TRBV5-1; TRBD2 is a possible D gene (5 bases). Trimming removed 0 bases from V and 3 bases from J, with 8 bases in between. This CDR3 is 14 amino acids long. CDR1 is SGHRS, CDR2 YFSETQ, per germline. The CDR3 loop reads CASSLVRETDTQYF. DNA for the CDR3: TGCGCCAGCAGCTTGGTGAGGGAGACAGATACGCAGTATTTT.

V gene TRBV7-9 combines with J gene TRBJ2-1; the D gene is possibly TRBD2 (6 bases). Germline V gives CDR1 SEHNR, CDR2 FQNEAQ (reference sequence). The V end was cut by 5 bases, the J end by 6 bases, with 14 bases between. The length of the CDR3 is 14 residues. The CDR3 reads CASSRLGALNEQFF. In nucleotides, the CDR3 is TGTGCCAGCAGCCGACTAGGGGCCCTCAATGAGCAGTTCTTC.

The chain has TRBV7-3 and TRBJ1-1, with a weak D call TRBD1 (6 bases). Trimming shortened V by 1 base and J by 4 bases, and 10 bases separated the two germline ends. From germline, CDR1 is SGHTA and CDR2 FQGTGA. The CDR3 loop spans 14 amino acids. CDR3 DNA sequence: TGTGCCAGCAGCTTAAGTCAGGGGAGCACTGAAGCTTTCTTT. Translating it yields CASSLSQGSTEAFF.

The chain joins TRBV19 to TRBJ2-3; TRBD2 agrees at 10 bases. V was pared by 5 bases and J by 4 bases, with 9 bases of the junction left unmatched. Germline CDR1 and CDR2: LNHDA and SQIVND (reference sequence). CDR3 size: 16 residues. CDR3 loop: CASSLPGSGGPDTQYF. The CDR3, as DNA: TGTGCCAGTAGTCTCCCGGGTAGCGGGGGGCCAGATACGCAGTATTTT.

The V gene is TRBV2, the J gene TRBJ1-3; possibly TRBD1 for D (6 bases). Trimming left V 5 bases short and J 8 bases short, with 19 bases between. CDR1 is SNHLY, CDR2 FYNNEI, per germline. This CDR3 has 15 residues. The CDR3 reads CASSLQGPRVDTIYF. The CDR3 nucleotides read TGTGCCAGCAGTTTGCAGGGGCCTCGGGTTGACACCATATATTTT.

About this clone: The sample has other DNA sequences that encode this CDR3 too. The chain employs TRBV18 and TRBJ1-2; D unclear. CDR3 size: 13 residues. CDR1 and CDR2 (germline): KGHSH, LQKENI. Trimming left V 3 bases short and J 3 bases short, with 8 bases between. CDR3 protein: CASSPGSDYGYTF. As DNA, the CDR3 is TGTGCCAGCTCACCGGGCAGTGACTATGGCTACACCTTC.

The chain recombines TRBV6-5 with TRBJ2-2; TRBD2 might be the D (7 bases). Trimming pared 5 bases from V and 4 bases from J, leaving 11 bases between. The CDR3 is 14 amino acids. Germline CDR1 reads MNHEY; CDR2 reads SVGAGI. The CDR3 here is CASSGGASTGELFF. CDR3 in DNA: TGTGCCAGCAGTGGGGGGGCGAGCACCGGGGAGCTGTTTTTT.

The J gene is TRBJ1-6, the V gene TRBV2; tentatively, D is TRBD1 (6 bases). The CDR3 consists of 14 residues. V was cut by 0 bases and J by 9 bases, with 9 bases left in between. Germline CDR1 and CDR2: SNHLY and FYNNEI. The CDR3 DNA reads as TGTGCCAGCAGTGAAGCAAAGGGGGTTTCACCCCTCCACTTT. As protein: CASSEAKGVSPLHF.

This chain uses TRBV5-1 with TRBJ1-1, with 8 nucleotides matching TRBD1. Trimming took 5 bases from V and 1 from J; bases not matched to a gene: 4. The CDR3 is 14 amino acids. Germline V lookup: CDR1 SGHRS, CDR2 YFSETQ. CDR3 nucleotides: TGCGCCAGCAGAGTTGACAGGGGGAACACTGAAGCTTTCTTT. As protein: CASRVDRGNTEAFF.

This clone was observed a handful of times. The chain has TRBV13 and TRBJ1-1; TRBD1 is a possible D gene (5 bases). The CDR3 totals 14 residues. V was pared by 3 bases and J by 1 base, with 9 bases between. The germline CDR1 and CDR2 sequences are PRHDT and FYEKMQ (reference sequence). The DNA of the CDR3 is TGTGCCAGCAGCTTGAGGACACGGAACACTGAAGCTTTCTTT. It translates to CASSLRTRNTEAFF.

This rearrangement joins TRBV29-1 to TRBJ2-7; TRBD1 agrees at 12 bases. V was pared by 4 bases and J by 5 bases, with 6 bases of the junction left unmatched. This CDR3 comprises 14 residues. Germline assignment: CDR1 SQVTM and CDR2 ANQGSEA. CDR3 amino acids: CSVGVGTGGHEQYF. In DNA, the CDR3 is TGCAGCGTTGGAGTGGGGACAGGGGGCCACGAGCAGTACTTC.

On this clone itself: Other DNA sequences in this sample translate to the same CDR3. Here the CDR3 reads CAWRRQGANEKLFF. In DNA, the CDR3 is TGTGCCTGGAGGAGACAGGGGGCGAATGAAAAACTGTTTTTT. This sequence joins TRBV30 and TRBJ1-4; 10 bases are shared with TRBD1. The germline gives CDR1 GTSNPN, CDR2 SVGIG (reference sequence). CDR3 length equals 14 residues. Trimming took 3 bases from V and 5 from J; bases not matched to a gene: 3.

This clone was seen a few times. The gene calls are TRBV11-3 and TRBJ2-7, with TRBD2 matching over 11 bases. Trimming at V came to 5 bases and at J to 2 bases, leaving 5 bases not matched to a gene. This CDR3 spans 15 amino acids. The germline gives CDR1 SGHNT, CDR2 YENEEA. The CDR3 DNA reads TGTGCCAGCAGCCGATCGACTAGCGGGACCTACGAGCAGTACTTC. The encoded protein is CASSRSTSGTYEQYF.

This clone has more than one count but fewer than ten. The chain couples TRBV7-2 to TRBJ1-3; TRBD1 might be the D (5 bases). This CDR3 is built from 16 residues. V was cut by 1 base and J by 4 bases, with 14 bases left in between. Germline CDR1 and CDR2: SGHTA and FQGNSA. The CDR3 is CASSLGPGGSGNTIYF. The CDR3 DNA reads TGTGCCAGCAGCTTAGGGCCCGGGGGGTCCGGAAACACCATATATTTT.

This chain links TRBV4-3 with TRBJ2-7; tentatively, D is TRBD1 or TRBD2 (6 bases each). Germline lookup yields CDR1 LGHNA and CDR2 YSLEER. The CDR3 totals 15 residues. With 0 bases removed from V and 3 bases from J, the gap between germline ends came to 12 bases. DNA for the CDR3: TGCGCCAGCAGCCAAGATTTGGGGGGCTACTACGAGCAGTACTTC. Protein product: CASSQDLGGYYEQYF.

In this sample, this clone turned up once. This rearrangement joins TRBV7-9 to TRBJ2-1, with 9 bases fitting TRBD2. The CDR3 runs 15 residues. The V segment lost 6 bases and the J segment 0 bases; nucleotides outside the gene matches: 3. Per germline, CDR1 SEHNR and CDR2 FQNEAQ (reference sequence). CDR3: CASRFSGSSYNEQFF. The CDR3 nucleotides read TGTGCCAGCAGGTTTAGCGGGAGCTCCTACAATGAGCAGTTCTTC.

Note on this clone: With a far larger clone one base away, a read error is the likely cause. CDR3 protein: CASSRDRVNGYTF. The CDR3 region has the DNA TGTGCCAGCAGTCGAGACAGGGTCAATGGCTACACCTTC. The rearrangement links TRBV27 to TRBJ1-2, with 7 nucleotides matching TRBD1. This CDR3 is 13 amino acids long. Looked up from germline, CDR1 is MNHEY and CDR2 is SMNVEV (reference sequence). Trimming took 5 bases from V and 6 from J; bases not matched to a gene: 6.

The rearrangement joins TRBV5-4 to TRBJ2-1; 16 bases agree with TRBD2. CDR1 and CDR2 from the germline V gene are SGHNT and YYREEE (reference sequence). The ends lost 5 bases at V and 12 bases at J; junction bases unmatched: 11. The CDR3 extends over 16 amino acids. CDR3 amino acids: CASRASPGLAGGVQFF. In DNA, the CDR3 is TGTGCCAGCAGGGCTTCCCCGGGACTAGCGGGAGGGGTGCAGTTCTTC.

The chain carries TRBV14 and TRBJ2-7; no definite D call. V lost 0 bases and J lost 1, with 10 bases in between. Germline CDR1 SGHDN, CDR2 FVKESK. The CDR3 spans 15 residues. CDR3 amino acids: CASSQDVRPSYEQYF. DNA for the CDR3: TGTGCCAGCAGCCAAGACGTGAGACCTTCCTACGAGCAGTACTTC.

The V call is TRBV5-1, the J call TRBJ1-2; a weak D match, TRBD1 (5 bases). Trimming pared 0 bases from V and 5 bases from J, leaving 29 bases between. Germline V CDR1 and CDR2: SGHRS, YFSETQ. This CDR3 has 20 residues. The CDR3 DNA follows: TGCGCCAGCAGCTTGGTACATATGGGGGGGTACGCTGGCCCTCCTTATGGCTACACCTTC. Protein product: CASSLVHMGGYAGPPYGYTF.